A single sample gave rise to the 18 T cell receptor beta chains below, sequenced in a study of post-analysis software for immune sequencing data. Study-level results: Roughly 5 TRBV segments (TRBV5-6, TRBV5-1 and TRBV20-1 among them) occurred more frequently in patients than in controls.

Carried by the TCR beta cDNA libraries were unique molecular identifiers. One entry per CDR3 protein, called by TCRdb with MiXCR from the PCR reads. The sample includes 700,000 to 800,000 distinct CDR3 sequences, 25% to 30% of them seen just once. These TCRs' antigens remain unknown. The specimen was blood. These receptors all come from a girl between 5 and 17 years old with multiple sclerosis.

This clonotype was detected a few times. The DNA of the CDR3 is TGCAGTTCCTCCGGACAGAGGAACACTGAAGCTTTCTTT. It translates to CSSSGQRNTEAFF. The gene calls are TRBV20-1 and TRBJ1-1, with D perhaps matching TRBD1 (6 bases). V lost 8 bases and J lost 1, with 14 bases in between. The V gene's germline CDR1 is DFQATT and CDR2 SNEGSKA (reference sequence). CDR3 length: 13 amino acids.

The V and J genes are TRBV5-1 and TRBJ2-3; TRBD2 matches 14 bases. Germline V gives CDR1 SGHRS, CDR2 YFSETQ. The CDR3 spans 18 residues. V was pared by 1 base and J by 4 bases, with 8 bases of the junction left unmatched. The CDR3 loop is CASSLSGTSGGLADTQYF. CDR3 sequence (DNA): TGCGCCAGCAGCTTGTCCGGGACTAGCGGGGGATTGGCAGATACGCAGTATTTT.

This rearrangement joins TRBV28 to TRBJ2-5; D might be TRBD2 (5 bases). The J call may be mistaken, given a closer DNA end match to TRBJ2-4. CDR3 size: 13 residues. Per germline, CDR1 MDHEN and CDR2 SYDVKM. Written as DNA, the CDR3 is TGTGCCAGCAGTTACGGCGGGCGGGTCATTCAGTACTTC. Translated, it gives CASSYGGRVIQYF.

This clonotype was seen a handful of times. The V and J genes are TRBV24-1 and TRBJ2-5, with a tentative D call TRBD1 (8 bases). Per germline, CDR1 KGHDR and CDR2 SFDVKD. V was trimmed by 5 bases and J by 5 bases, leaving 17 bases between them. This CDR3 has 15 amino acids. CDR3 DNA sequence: TGTGCCACCAGTGCCGCCAGGGGGCGGGAGGAGACCCAGTACTTC. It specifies CATSAARGREETQYF.

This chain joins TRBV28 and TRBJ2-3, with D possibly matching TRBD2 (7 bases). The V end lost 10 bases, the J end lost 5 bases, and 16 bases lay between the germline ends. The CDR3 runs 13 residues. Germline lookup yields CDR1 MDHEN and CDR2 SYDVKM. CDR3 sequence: CANTKGGVDTQYF. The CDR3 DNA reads TGTGCCAACACTAAAGGGGGGGTAGATACGCAGTATTTT.

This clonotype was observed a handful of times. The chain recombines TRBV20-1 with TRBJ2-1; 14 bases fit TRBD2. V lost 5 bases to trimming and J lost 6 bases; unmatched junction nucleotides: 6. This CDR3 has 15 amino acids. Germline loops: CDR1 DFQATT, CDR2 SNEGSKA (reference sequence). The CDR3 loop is CSAPRLAGGPNEQFF. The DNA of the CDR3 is TGCAGTGCTCCCCGACTAGCGGGGGGGCCCAATGAGCAGTTCTTC.

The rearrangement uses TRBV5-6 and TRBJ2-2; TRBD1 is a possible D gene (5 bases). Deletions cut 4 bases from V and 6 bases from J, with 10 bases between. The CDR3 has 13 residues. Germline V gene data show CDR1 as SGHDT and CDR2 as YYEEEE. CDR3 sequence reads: CASSRQGAGELFF. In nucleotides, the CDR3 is TGTGCCAGCAGCCGGCAGGGCGCCGGGGAGCTGTTTTTT.

CDR3 residues: CASSLATGEQYF. The CDR3 region has the DNA TGTGCCAGCAGCTTAGCGACGGGGGAGCAGTACTTC. V and J are TRBV7-2 and TRBJ2-5, with D maybe TRBD2 (6 bases). The CDR3 sequence is 12 residues long. Trimming removed 0 bases at V and 11 bases at J, with 10 bases between. Germline CDR1 is SGHTA and CDR2 is FQGNSA.

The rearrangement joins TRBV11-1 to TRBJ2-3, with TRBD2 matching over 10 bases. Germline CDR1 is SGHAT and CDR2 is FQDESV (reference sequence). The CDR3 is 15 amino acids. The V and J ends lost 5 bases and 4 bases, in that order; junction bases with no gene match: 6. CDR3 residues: CASSQRTSGPDTQYF. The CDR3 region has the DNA TGTGCCAGCAGCCAACGGACTAGCGGTCCAGATACGCAGTATTTT.

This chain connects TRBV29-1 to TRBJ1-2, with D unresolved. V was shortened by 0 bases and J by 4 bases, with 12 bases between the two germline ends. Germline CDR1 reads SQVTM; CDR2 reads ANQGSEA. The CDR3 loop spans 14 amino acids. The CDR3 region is CSVEDSEQSYGYTF. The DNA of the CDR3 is TGCAGCGTTGAAGATTCGGAACAGTCCTATGGCTACACCTTC. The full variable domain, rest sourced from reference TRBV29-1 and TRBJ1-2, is SAVISQKPSRDICQRGTSLTIQCQVDSQVTMMFWYRQQPGQSLTLIATANQGSEATYESGFVIDKFPISRPNLTFSTLTVSNMSPEDSSIYLCSVEDSEQSYGYTFGSGTRLTVV.

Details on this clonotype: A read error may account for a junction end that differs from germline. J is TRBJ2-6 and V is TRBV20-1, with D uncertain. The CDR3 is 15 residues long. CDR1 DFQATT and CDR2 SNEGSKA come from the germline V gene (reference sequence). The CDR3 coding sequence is TGCAGTGCTTATATAAAGTACTCTGGGTCCAACGTCCTGACTTTC. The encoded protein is CSAYIKYSGSNVLTF.

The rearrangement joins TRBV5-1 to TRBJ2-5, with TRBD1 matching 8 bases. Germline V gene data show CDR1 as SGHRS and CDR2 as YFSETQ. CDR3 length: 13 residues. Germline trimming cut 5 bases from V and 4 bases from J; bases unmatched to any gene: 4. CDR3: CASRETGVETQYF. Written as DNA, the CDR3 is TGCGCCAGCAGAGAGACAGGGGTAGAGACCCAGTACTTC.

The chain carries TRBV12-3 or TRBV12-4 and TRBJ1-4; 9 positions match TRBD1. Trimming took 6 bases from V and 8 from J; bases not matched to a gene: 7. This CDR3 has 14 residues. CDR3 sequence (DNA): TGTGCCAGCAGCAGACAGGGGGGTGGAGAAAAACTGTTTTTT. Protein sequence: CASSRQGGGEKLFF.

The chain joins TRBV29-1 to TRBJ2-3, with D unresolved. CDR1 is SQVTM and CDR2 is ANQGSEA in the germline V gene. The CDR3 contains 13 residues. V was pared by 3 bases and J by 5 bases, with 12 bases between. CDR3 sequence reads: CSVDQREGDTQYF. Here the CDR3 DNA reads TGCAGCGTTGATCAAAGGGAAGGAGATACGCAGTATTTT.

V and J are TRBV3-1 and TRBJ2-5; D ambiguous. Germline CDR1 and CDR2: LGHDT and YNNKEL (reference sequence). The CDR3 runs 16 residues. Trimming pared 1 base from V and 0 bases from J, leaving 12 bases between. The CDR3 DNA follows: TGTGCCAGCAGCCAAGGCTGGATAGAGTACCAAGAGACCCAGTACTTC. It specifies CASSQGWIEYQETQYF.

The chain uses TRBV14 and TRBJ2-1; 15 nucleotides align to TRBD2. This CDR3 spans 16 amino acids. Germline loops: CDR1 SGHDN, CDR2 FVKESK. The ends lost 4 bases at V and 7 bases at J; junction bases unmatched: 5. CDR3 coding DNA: TGTGCCAGCAGCCGAGTAGGGACTAGCGGGAGGAATGAGCAGTTCTTC. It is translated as CASSRVGTSGRNEQFF.

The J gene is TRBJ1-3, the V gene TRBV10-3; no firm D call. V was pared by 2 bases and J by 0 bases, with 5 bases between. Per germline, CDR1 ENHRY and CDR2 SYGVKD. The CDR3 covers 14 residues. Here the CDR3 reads CAISEGVSGNTIYF. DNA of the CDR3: TGTGCCATCAGTGAGGGGGTCTCTGGAAACACCATATATTTT.

In nucleotides, the CDR3 is TGTGCCAGCTCAACAGAGGAGACAGGGCCTACAATGAACACTGAAGCTTTCTTT. It is translated as CASSTEETGPTMNTEAFF. This chain links TRBV18 with TRBJ1-1; TRBD1 aligns across 7 bases. This CDR3 has 18 amino acids. Losses at the gene ends were 5 bases for V and 0 bases for J; bases not matched to a gene: 15. The V gene's germline CDR1 is KGHSH and CDR2 LQKENI.